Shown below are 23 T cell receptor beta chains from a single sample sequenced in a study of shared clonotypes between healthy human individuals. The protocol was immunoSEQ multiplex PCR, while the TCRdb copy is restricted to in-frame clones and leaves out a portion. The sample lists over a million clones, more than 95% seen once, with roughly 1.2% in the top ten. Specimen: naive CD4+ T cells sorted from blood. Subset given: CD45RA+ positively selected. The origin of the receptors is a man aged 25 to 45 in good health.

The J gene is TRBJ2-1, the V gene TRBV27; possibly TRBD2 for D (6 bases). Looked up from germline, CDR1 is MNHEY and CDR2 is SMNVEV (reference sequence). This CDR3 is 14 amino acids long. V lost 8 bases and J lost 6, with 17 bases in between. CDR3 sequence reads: CASATWTIGNEQFF. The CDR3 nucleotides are TGTGCCAGCGCTACTTGGACTATAGGCAATGAGCAGTTCTTC.

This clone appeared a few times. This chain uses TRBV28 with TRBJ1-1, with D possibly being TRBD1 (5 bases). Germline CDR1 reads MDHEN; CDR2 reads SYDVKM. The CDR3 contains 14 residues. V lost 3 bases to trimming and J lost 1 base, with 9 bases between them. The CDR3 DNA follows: TGTGCCAGCAGTTTGTTGACAGAGAACACTGAAGCTTTCTTT. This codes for CASSLLTENTEAFF.

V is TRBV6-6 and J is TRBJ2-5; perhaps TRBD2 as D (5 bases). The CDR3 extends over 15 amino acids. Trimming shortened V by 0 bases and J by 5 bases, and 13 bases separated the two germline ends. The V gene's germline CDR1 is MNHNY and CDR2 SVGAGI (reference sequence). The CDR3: CASSYSDPGSETQYF. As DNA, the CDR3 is TGTGCCAGCAGTTACTCGGACCCGGGGTCGGAGACCCAGTACTTC.

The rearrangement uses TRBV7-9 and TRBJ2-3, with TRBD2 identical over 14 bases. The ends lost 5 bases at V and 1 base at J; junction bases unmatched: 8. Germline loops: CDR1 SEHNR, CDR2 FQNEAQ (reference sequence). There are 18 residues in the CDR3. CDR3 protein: CASSPGLAGERGTDTQYF. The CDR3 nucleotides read TGTGCCAGCAGCCCGGGACTAGCGGGAGAGCGAGGCACAGATACGCAGTATTTT.

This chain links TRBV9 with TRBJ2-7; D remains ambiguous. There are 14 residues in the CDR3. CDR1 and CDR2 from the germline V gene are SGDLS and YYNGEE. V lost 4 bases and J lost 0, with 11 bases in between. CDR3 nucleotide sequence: TGTGCCAGCAGCCCTGCCCCCTCCTCCTACGAGCAGTACTTC. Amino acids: CASSPAPSSYEQYF.

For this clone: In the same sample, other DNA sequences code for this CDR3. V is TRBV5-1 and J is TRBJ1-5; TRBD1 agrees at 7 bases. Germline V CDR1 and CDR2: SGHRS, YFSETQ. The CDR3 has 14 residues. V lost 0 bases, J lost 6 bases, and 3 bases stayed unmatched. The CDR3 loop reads CASSLDQGGQPQHF. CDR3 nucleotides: TGCGCCAGCAGCTTGGACCAGGGGGGTCAGCCCCAGCATTTT.

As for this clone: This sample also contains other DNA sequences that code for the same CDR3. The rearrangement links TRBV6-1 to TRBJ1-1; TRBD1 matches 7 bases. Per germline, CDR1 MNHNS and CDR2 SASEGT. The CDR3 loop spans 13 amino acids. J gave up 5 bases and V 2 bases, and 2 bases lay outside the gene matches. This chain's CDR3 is CASSETRGTEAFF. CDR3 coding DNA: TGTGCCAGCAGTGAAACCAGGGGGACTGAAGCTTTCTTT.

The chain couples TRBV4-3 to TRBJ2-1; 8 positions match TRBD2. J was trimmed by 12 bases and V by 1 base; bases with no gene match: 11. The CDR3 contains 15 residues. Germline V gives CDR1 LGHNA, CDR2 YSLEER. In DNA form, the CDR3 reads TGCGCCAGCAGCCAAGGGACTAGCAAGGTCGGAAGGCAGTTCTTC. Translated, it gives CASSQGTSKVGRQFF.

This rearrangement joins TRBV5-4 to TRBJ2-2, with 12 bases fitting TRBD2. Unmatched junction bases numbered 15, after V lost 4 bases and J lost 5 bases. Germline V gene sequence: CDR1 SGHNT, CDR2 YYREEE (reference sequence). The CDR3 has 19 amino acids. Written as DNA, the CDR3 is TGTGCCAGCAGCCCTGGGGGCCTAGCGGGAGGGTTACGTACCGGGGAGCTGTTTTTT. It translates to CASSPGGLAGGLRTGELFF.

The chain's CDR3 is CASSLKVPSGRTGADTQYF. The CDR3 coding sequence is TGTGCCAGCAGCCTAAAGGTGCCTAGCGGGAGGACCGGTGCAGATACGCAGTATTTT. The J gene is TRBJ2-3, the V gene TRBV14, with 11 bases fitting TRBD2. CDR1 and CDR2 from the germline V gene are SGHDN and FVKESK. The CDR3 sequence is 19 residues long. J lost 4 bases, V lost 4 bases, and 16 bases had no gene match.

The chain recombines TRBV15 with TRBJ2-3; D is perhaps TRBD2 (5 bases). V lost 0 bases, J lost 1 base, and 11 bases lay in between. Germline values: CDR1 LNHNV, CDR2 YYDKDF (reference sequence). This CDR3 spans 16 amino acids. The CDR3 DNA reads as TGTGCCACCAGCAGAGATCTCAGAGCGGGCACAGATACGCAGTATTTT. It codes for CATSRDLRAGTDTQYF.

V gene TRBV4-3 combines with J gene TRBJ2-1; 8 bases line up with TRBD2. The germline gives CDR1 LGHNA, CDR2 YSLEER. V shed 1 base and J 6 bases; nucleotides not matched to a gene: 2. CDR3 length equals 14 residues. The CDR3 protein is CASSQAGLGNEQFF. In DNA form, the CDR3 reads TGCGCCAGCAGCCAAGCGGGACTAGGCAATGAGCAGTTCTTC.

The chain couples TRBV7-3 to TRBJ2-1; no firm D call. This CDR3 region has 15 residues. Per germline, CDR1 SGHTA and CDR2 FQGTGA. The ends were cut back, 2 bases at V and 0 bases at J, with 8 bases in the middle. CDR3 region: CASSLDTDSYNEQFF. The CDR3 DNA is TGTGCCAGCAGCTTAGATACAGACTCCTACAATGAGCAGTTCTTC.

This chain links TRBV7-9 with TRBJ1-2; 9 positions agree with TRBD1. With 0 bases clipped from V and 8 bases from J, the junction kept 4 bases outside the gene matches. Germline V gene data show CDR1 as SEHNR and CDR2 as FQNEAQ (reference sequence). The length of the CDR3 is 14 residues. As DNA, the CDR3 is TGTGCCAGCAGCTTAGCAGGACAGGGGATCGGCTACACCTTC. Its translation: CASSLAGQGIGYTF.

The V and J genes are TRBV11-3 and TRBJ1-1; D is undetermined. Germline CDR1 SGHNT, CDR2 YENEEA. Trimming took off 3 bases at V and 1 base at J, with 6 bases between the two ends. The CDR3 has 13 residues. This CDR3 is CASSFQENTEAFF. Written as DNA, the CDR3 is TGTGCCAGCAGCTTTCAAGAGAACACTGAAGCTTTCTTT.

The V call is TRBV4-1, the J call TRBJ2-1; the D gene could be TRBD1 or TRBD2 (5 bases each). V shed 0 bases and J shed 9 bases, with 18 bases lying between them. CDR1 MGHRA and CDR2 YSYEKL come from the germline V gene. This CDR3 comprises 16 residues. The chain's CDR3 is CASSQDATYGAREQFF. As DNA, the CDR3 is TGCGCCAGCAGCCAAGATGCCACCTACGGGGCGCGTGAGCAGTTCTTC.

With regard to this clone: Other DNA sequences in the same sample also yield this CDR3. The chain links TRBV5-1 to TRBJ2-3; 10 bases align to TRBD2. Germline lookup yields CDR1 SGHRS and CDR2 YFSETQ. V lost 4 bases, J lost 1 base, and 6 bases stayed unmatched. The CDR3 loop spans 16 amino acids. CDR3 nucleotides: TGCGCCAGCAGCCCAGCGGGAGGGGGTGGCACAGATACGCAGTATTTT. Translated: CASSPAGGGGTDTQYF.

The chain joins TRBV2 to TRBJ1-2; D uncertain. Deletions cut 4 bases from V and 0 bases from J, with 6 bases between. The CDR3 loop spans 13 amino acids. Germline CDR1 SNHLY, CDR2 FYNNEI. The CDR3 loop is CASSVLPNYGYTF. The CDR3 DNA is TGTGCCAGCAGTGTTTTACCTAACTATGGCTACACCTTC. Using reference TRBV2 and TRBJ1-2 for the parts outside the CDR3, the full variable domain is EPEVTQTPSHQVTQMGQEVILRCVPISNHLYFYWYRQILGQKVEFLVSFYNNEISEKSEIFDDQFSVERPDGSNFTLKIRSTKLEDSAMYFCASSVLPNYGYTFGSGTRLTVV.

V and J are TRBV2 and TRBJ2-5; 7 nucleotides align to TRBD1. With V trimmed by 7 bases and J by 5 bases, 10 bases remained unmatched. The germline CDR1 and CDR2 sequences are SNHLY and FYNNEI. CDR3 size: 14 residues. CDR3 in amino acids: CASIKRGPRETQYF. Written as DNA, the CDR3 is TGTGCCAGCATCAAAAGGGGGCCTAGGGAGACCCAGTACTTC.

Here the CDR3 DNA reads TGTGCCAGCTCACCAATGGTGTCTGGGCAACTCCGGCCCTACGAGCAGTACTTC. This sequence encodes CASSPMVSGQLRPYEQYF. The genes are TRBV18 and TRBJ2-7; D not certain. V shed 2 bases and J shed 2 bases, with 22 bases lying between them. The CDR3 length is 18 residues. CDR1 is KGHSH, CDR2 LQKENI, per germline.

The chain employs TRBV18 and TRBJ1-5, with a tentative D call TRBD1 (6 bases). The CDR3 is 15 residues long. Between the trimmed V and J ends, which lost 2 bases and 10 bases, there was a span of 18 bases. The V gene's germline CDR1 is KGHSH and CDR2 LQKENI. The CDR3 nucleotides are TGTGCCAGCTCACCAGACAGGCTGCCAAATGAACCCCAGCATTTT. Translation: CASSPDRLPNEPQHF.

The CDR3: CASSFRAGNGYTF. For the CDR3, the DNA is TGTGCCAGCAGCTTTCGAGCAGGGAATGGCTACACCTTC. V gene TRBV5-5 combines with J gene TRBJ1-2, with D possibly TRBD1 on 5 matching bases. The CDR3 covers 13 residues. With 2 bases removed from V and 6 bases from J, the gap between germline ends came to 11 bases. The germline V gene has CDR1 SGHKS and CDR2 YYEKEE (reference sequence). The variable domain in full, completed from reference TRBV5-5 and TRBJ1-2, reads DAGVTQSPTHLIKTRGQQVTLRCSPISGHKSVSWYQQVLGQGPQFIFQYYEKEERGRGNFPDRFSARQFPNYSSELNVNALLLGDSALYLCASSFRAGNGYTFGSGTRLTVV.

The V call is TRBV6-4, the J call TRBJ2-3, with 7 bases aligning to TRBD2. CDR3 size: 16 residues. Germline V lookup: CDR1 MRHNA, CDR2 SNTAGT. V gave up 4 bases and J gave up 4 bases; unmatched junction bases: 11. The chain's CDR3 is CASSVGNVAGSDTQYF. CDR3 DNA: TGTGCCAGCAGTGTCGGCAATGTAGCGGGTTCAGATACGCAGTATTTT.